Sequencing of this TCR beta chain was carried out in a study of shared clonotypes between healthy human individuals. Study-wide results and caveats: Generally, estimated richness proved larger in naive subsets than it did in memory subsets. Donor scarcity curtailed the genetic and exposure-history diversity represented herein.

A note on this clone: Its antigen is unidentified.

Trimming stripped 3 bases from V and 0 bases from J, with 11 bases between. Germline V gene sequence: CDR1 LNHNV, CDR2 YYDKDF (reference sequence). This CDR3 is 16 amino acids long. Healthy and HIV-negative, the adult donors had no recent acute infections or vaccinations. Here immunoSEQ multiplex PCR was the method, and the copy in TCRdb shows in-frame clones only, minus some. The profile shows more than 850,000 clones, approximately 78% of them singletons. Material: memory CD4+ T cells from PBMCs. Subset specified: CD45RA-negative fraction. The TCR sequence derives from a man aged 18 to 30 in good health. Some clones in this sample may be carry-over from other donors' samples. V is TRBV15 and J is TRBJ1-4; D is uncertain. The CDR3 sequence: CATSSRRVATNEKLFF. The CDR3 nucleotides read TGTGCCACCAGCAGCAGACGCGTTGCAACTAATGAAAAACTGTTTTTT. Full variable domain (remainder filled in from reference TRBV15 and TRBJ1-4): DAMVIQNPRYQVTQFGKPVTLSCSQTLNHNVMYWYQQKSSQAPKLLFHYYDKDFNNEADTPDNFQSRRPNTSFCFLDIRSPGLGDTAMYLCATSSRRVATNEKLFFGSGTQLSVL.